This record concerns one TCR beta chain sequence. The data were taken from a study of T-cell reconstitution after alpha-beta-depleted transplantation in children. TCRbeta library construction was performed incorporating unique molecular identifiers. One entry per CDR3 protein, called by TCRdb with MiXCR from the PCR reads. The sample has hundreds of thousands of distinct CDR3 sequences, around 17% seen once. The CDR3 extends over 19 amino acids. After removal of 0 bases from V and 0 bases from J, the junction contained 10 bases not matched to a gene. Looked up from germline, CDR1 is LGHNA and CDR2 is YNFKEQ.

The V call is TRBV4-2, the J call TRBJ2-1, with 8 positions matching TRBD2. This clonotype was obtained from a male patient younger than 18 who had a stem cell transplant for acute lymphoblastic leukemia, so the T cells may come from the graft donor. The sequences come from PBMCs, mostly from graft donor cells, collected 360 days after TCRalphabeta/CD19-depleted stem cell transplant. The DNA of the CDR3 is TGTGCCAGCAGCCAAGATCCATTAATAGCGGGATCCTCCTACAATGAGCAGTTCTTC. Amino acids: CASSQDPLIAGSSYNEQFF.